This T cell receptor (beta chain) was sequenced during a study of blood T cell repertoires in COVID-19. Measured with immunoSEQ multiplex PCR; TCRdb has only the in-frame clones, and not every one. The repertoire holds about 130,000 clones, more than 90% seen once, with about 3.5% in the top ten. CDR3 length: 14 residues. Germline V gene lookup returns CDR1 SEHNR and CDR2 FQNEAQ (reference sequence). After removal of 5 bases from V and 7 bases from J, the junction contained 4 bases not matched to a gene. The receptor's source is a man aged 50 or older with active COVID-19. The V and J genes are TRBV7-9 and TRBJ2-2; 10 nucleotides match TRBD1. The material sequenced was peripheral blood. This CDR3 reads CASSPTGGGGELFF. The DNA for the CDR3 is TGTGCCAGCAGCCCGACAGGGGGCGGCGGGGAGCTGTTTTTT.